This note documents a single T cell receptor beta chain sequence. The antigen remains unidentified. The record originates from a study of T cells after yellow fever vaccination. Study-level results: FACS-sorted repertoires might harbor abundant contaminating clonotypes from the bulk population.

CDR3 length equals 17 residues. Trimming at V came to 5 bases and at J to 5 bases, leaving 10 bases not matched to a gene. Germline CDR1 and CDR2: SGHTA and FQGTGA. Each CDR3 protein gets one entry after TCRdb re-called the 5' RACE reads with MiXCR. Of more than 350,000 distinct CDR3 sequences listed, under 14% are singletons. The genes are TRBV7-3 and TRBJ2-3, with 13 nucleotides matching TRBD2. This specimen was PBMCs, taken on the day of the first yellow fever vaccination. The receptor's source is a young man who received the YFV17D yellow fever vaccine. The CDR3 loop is CASSPQLAGGPKDTQYF. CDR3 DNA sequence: TGTGCCAGCAGCCCCCAACTAGCGGGGGGGCCTAAAGATACGCAGTATTTT.